This T cell receptor beta chain was observed in a study of blood T cell repertoires in COVID-19. Study overall: COVID-19 samples collected from the United States, Italy and Spain covered acute and convalescent phases. T cells, B-cell-depleted T cells, or PBMCs provided the cDNA or gDNA that served as material.

Source study methods: The assay estimated nucleated cells by amplifying reference gene primers. Some clones are missing from TCRdb's copy, which holds only in-frame ones; the method was immunoSEQ multiplex PCR. Clonal size and the V and J genes are those of that table, whereas D and trimming came from the DNA. Of some 220,000 clones in the sample, roughly 80% were seen once. The CDR3 covers 17 residues. CDR1 is GTSNPN and CDR2 is SVGIG in the germline V gene (reference sequence). V was cut by 3 bases and J by 2 bases, with 22 bases left in between. Sequencing was done on a sample of peripheral blood. The receptor's source is a woman in her 70s with acute or convalescent COVID-19. The chain joins TRBV30 to TRBJ1-1; TRBD1 might be the D (6 bases). Here the CDR3 reads CAWSRRYMTGKNTEAFF. DNA for the CDR3: TGTGCCTGGAGCAGAAGGTACATGACAGGCAAAAACACTGAAGCTTTCTTT.